Shown below are 3 T cell receptor beta chains from a single sample sequenced in a study of blood T cells in healthy people across ages. It was with a sample-barcoded 5' primer and a J-beta primer mix that a second PCR of roughly 6 to 12 cycles was run. Using its own MiXCR run on the 5' RACE reads, TCRdb lists one record per CDR3 protein. The sample shows almost 550,000 distinct CDR3 sequences, around 24% of them seen only once. This sample was also put to use in a study of T cells of mothers and their children.

Sequencing used blood. The source is a boy aged 5-17 years in good health.

The V and J genes are TRBV29-1 and TRBJ2-1; 9 bases map to TRBD2. Germline trimming cut 3 bases from V and 9 bases from J; bases unmatched to any gene: 6. This CDR3 contains 13 residues. The germline CDR1 and CDR2 sequences are SQVTM and ANQGSEA. CDR3 coding DNA: TGCAGCGTTGAGCGGGAGGGCCCCGGTGAGCAGTTCTTC. Translated: CSVEREGPGEQFF.

The rearrangement links TRBV20-1 to TRBJ2-3; D is ambiguous. CDR1 and CDR2 from the germline V gene are DFQATT and SNEGSKA (reference sequence). This CDR3 comprises 15 residues. V was pared by 3 bases and J by 6 bases, with 19 bases between. The CDR3 spells CSARKRSRWNDTQYF. The CDR3 DNA reads as TGCAGTGCTAGGAAAAGAAGCAGGTGGAACGATACGCAGTATTTT.

The chain is built from TRBV6-2 or TRBV6-3 and TRBJ2-2, with 9 bases aligning to TRBD1. CDR3 length: 14 amino acids. V was clipped by 7 bases and J by 4 bases; unmatched bases: 4. Germline V gene sequence: CDR1 MNHEY, CDR2 SVGEGT. CDR3 coding DNA: TGTGCCAGCACCCGGGACAGGGCCACCGGGGAGCTGTTTTTT. It encodes CASTRDRATGELFF.